This T cell receptor beta chain originates from a study of T cell responses to AZD1222 COVID-19 vaccine (dated by TCRdb to about 2021). Study-level background: Because spike-specific TCR depth and breadth did not differ between the two schedules, AZD1222 recipients who got a second dose at roughly 4 weeks were pooled with those who got a second dose at roughly 12 weeks. A total of about 230 trial participants underwent TCR sequencing, of whom 200 to 220 received two doses of AZD1222 and some 26 received two doses of the MenACWY control vaccine. Trial participants were enrolled into age subgroups of 18-55, 56-69 and 70-plus years, which contained about 150, 28 and 57 TCR-sequenced participants, respectively. The full study reports these points: The 56-69-year group was small, and its depth increase did not reach significance, likely because of low power. Reportedly, close to half of the unique spike-specific TCRs recognized epitopes lying outside the regions that are mutated in the B.1.351 and B.1.1.7 variants. Because no day 14 peak-response samples were available, the repertoires could be characterized only after the peak T cell response. A significant rise in spike-specific TCR breadth and depth was observed after two AZD1222 doses relative to day 0 and relative to MenACWY recipients. CD4 TCRs associated with the vaccine covered the entire spike protein, and the dominant responses were in regions 160-218 and 743-854. Conclusions about previously exposed vaccinees are limited, since just five to seven AZD1222 recipients were seropositive for SARS-CoV-2 at baseline. Participants were mostly white British, with more females than males. The authors suggested clonal diversity may have been underestimated.

This specimen's time point label, per the study, means: baseline before first vaccination. Vaccinee samples came from UK trials COV001 and COV002, including a single-blind randomized controlled phase 2/3 trial of AZD1222 (ChAdOx1 nCoV-19) in healthy adults. Trial participant PBMC samples were collected at day 0 and day 28 after the second dose for TCRbeta chain sequencing. The CDR3 regions of human TCRbeta chains were subjected to immunosequencing. As for the authors' bioinformatics: TCRs in the repertoires were matched against a reference library of SARS-CoV-2-specific TCRs that had been generated with the MIRA antigen-specificity platform. Breadth was defined as the fraction of unique TCRs that were SARS-CoV-2-associated, and depth was defined as the fraction of total T cells that were SARS-CoV-2-associated. Each spike-specific TCR was assigned to its reactive spike region and to a CD4 or CD8 class using the MIRA data. Log10-transformed breadth and depth values were compared by one-way ANOVA with Sidak's multiple comparisons tests. This is the immuneACCESS table as TCRdb keeps it, with only in-frame sequences that have V and J called. A part of the clones is gone; compared with another copy, unresolved V genes explain less than half, and the rest is unexplained. V, J and clone size were drawn from that table, and D and trimming were deduced from the DNA. The sample table shows under 200,000 clones, and about nine tenths are seen once. The ten largest clones represent about 1.6% of the sample.

Of note for this clone: It lacks a known antigen. The record has no base qualities; no much larger clone is one base away.

The germline V gene (reference sequence) yields LNHNV for CDR1 and YYDKDF for CDR2. The CDR3 contains 18 residues, cysteine and phenylalanine counted. Left in the record is the CDR3 DNA by itself, 54 bases read in frame from the first base. For this chain, trimming is 0 bases at the V end and 6 bases at the J end, and the number of junction bases without a gene match is 15. The TCR originated in an adult in good health. The V and J genes are TRBV15 and TRBJ2-3; TRBD2 fits 7 bases in the junction. The sequenced sample was peripheral blood, obtained on day 0 of AZD1222 vaccination. The CDR3 region: CATSRDTLAGDIKDTQYF. The DNA reads as follows: TGTGCCACCAGCAGAGATACCCTGGCGGGGGATATTAAGGATACGCAGTATTTT.